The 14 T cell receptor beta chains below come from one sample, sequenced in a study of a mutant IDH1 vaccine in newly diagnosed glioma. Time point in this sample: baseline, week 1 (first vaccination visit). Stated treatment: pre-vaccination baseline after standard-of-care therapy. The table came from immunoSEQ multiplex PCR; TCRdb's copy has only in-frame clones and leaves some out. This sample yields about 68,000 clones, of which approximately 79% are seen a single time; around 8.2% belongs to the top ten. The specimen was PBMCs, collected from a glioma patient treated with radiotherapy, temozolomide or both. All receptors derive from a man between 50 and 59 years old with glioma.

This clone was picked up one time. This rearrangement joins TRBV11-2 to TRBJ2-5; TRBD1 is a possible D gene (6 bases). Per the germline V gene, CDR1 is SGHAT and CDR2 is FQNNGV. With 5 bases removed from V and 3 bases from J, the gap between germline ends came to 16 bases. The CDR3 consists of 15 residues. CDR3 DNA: TGTGCCAGCAGCAGAAGGGGGACGGAGGAAGAGACCCAGTACTTC. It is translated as CASSRRGTEEETQYF.

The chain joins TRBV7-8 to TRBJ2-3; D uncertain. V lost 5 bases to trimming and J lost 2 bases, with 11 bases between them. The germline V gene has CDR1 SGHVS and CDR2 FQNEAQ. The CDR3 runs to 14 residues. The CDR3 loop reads CASSPRDSTDTQYF. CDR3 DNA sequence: TGTGCCAGCAGCCCAAGAGACTCCACAGATACGCAGTATTTT.

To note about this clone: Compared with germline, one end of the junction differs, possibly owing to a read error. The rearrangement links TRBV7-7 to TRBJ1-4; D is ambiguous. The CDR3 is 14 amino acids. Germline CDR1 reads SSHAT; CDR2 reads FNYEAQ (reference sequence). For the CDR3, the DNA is TGTGCTAGCAGCTTAAGGCAGATAGATGAAAAACTGTTTTTT. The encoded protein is CASSLRQIDEKLFF.

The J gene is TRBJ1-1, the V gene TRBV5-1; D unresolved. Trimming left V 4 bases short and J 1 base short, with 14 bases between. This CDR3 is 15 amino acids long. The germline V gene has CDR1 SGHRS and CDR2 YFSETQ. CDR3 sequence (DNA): TGCGCCAGCAGCCGAGAGGGAGGAAGGAACACTGAAGCTTTCTTT. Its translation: CASSREGGRNTEAFF.

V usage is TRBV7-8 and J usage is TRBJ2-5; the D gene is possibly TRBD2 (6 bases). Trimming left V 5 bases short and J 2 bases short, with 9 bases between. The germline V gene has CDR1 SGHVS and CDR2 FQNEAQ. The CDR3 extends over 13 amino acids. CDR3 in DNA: TGTGCCAGCAGCCCGACTAGGCAAGAGACCCAGTACTTC. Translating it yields CASSPTRQETQYF.

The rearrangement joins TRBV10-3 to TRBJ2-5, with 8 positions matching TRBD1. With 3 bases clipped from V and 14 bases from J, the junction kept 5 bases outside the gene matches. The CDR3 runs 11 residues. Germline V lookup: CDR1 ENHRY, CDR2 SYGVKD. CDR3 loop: CAISDTGGFYF. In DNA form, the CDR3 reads TGTGCCATCAGTGACACAGGGGGTTTTTACTTC.

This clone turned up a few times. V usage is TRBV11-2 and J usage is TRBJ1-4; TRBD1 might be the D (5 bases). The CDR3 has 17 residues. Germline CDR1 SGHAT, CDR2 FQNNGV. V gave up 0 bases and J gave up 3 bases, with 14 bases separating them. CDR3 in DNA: TGTGCCAGCAGCTTAGATATTCGGAGGGGACCTAATGAAAAACTGTTTTTT. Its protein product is CASSLDIRRGPNEKLFF.

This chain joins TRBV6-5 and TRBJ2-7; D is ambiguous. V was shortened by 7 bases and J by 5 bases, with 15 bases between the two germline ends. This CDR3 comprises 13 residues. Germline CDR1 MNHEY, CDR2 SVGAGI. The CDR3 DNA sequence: TGTGCCAGCATAAGCCCGACCGGAAACGAGCAGTACTTC. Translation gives CASISPTGNEQYF.

CDR3 nucleotide sequence: TGTGCCTGGAGCTCTCCGGGAAACACCATATATTTT. It is translated as CAWSSPGNTIYF. The V call is TRBV30, the J call TRBJ1-3; D unresolved. The V and J ends lost 3 bases and 4 bases respectively, with 7 bases between them. CDR3 length equals 12 residues. Germline CDR1 is GTSNPN and CDR2 is SVGIG (reference sequence).

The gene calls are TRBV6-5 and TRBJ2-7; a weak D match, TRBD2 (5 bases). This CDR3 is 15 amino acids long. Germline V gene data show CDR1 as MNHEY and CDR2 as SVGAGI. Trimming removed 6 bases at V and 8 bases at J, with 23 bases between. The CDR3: CASREMLGTAAKQYF. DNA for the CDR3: TGTGCCAGCAGGGAAATGTTGGGTACAGCGGCAAAGCAGTACTTC.

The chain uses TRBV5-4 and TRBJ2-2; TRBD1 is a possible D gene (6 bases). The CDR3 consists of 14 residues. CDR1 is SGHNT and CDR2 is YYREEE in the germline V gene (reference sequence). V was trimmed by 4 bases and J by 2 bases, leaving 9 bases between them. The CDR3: CASSRTVNTGELFF. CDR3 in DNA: TGTGCCAGCAGCCGGACAGTCAACACCGGGGAGCTGTTTTTT.

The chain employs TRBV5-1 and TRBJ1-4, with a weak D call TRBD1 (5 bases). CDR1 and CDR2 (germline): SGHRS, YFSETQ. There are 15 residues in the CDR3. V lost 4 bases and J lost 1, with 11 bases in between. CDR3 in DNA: TGCGCCAGCAGCCTCTGGACACGAACTAATGAAAAACTGTTTTTT. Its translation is CASSLWTRTNEKLFF.

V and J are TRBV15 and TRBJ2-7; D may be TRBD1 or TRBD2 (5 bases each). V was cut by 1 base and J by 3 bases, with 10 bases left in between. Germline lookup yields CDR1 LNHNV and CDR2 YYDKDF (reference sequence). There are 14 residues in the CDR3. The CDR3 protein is CATSRGVGGYEQYF. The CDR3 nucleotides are TGTGCCACCAGCAGAGGCGTTGGGGGCTACGAGCAGTACTTC.

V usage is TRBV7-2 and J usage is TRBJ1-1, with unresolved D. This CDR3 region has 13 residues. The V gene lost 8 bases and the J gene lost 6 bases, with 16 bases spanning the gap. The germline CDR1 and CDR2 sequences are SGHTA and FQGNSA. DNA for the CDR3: TGTGCCAGCCGCCCGAGGACGGAGTCTGAAGCTTTCTTT. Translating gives CASRPRTESEAFF.